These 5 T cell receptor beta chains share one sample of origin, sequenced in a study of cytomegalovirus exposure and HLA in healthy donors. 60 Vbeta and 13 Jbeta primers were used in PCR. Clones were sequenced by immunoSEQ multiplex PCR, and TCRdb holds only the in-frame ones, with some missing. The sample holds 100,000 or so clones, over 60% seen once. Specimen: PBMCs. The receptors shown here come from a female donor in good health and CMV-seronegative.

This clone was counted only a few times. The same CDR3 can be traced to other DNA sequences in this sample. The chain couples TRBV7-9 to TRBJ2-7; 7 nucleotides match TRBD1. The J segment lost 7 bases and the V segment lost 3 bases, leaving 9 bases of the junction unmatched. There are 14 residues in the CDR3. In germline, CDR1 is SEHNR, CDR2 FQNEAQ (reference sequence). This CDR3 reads CASSFSGQRGEQYF. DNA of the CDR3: TGTGCCAGCAGCTTCTCGGGACAGCGAGGGGAGCAGTACTTC. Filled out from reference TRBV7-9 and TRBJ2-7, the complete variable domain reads DTGVSQNPRHKITKRGQNVTFRCDPISEHNRLYWYRQTLGQGPEFLTYFQNEAQLEKSRLLSDRFSAERPKGSFSTLEIQRTEQGDSAMYLCASSFSGQRGEQYFGPGTRLTVT.

The CDR3 here is CATKQGNEQFF. Here the CDR3 DNA reads TGCGCCACCAAACAGGGAAATGAGCAGTTCTTC. This chain uses TRBV10-1 with TRBJ2-1, with D perhaps TRBD1 (6 bases). The V and J ends lost 10 bases and 7 bases respectively, with 11 bases between them. Germline CDR1 and CDR2: WNHNN and SYGVQD (reference sequence). The CDR3 consists of 11 residues.

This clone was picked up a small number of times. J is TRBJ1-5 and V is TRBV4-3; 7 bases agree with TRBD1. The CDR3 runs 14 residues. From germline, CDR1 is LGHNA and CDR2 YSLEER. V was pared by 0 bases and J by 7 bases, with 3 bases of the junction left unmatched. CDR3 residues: CASSQDSGGQPQHF. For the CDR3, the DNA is TGCGCCAGCAGCCAAGATTCAGGGGGGCAGCCCCAGCATTTT.

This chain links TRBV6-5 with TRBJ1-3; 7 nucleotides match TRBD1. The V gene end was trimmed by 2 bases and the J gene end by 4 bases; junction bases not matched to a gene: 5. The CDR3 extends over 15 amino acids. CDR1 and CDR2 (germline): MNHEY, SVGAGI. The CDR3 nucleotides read TGTGCCAGCAGTTACCGTACAGGGGTCGGAAACACCATATATTTT. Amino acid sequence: CASSYRTGVGNTIYF.

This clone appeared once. This chain's CDR3 is CASVPTGSNPEAFF. The CDR3 nucleotides are TGTGCTAGTGTTCCGACAGGGAGTAACCCTGAAGCTTTCTTT. The V and J genes are TRBV12-5 and TRBJ1-1, with 7 bases identical to TRBD1. The germline V gene encodes CDR1 LGHNT and CDR2 FRNRAP. V gave up 7 bases and J gave up 6 bases; unmatched junction bases: 11. There are 14 residues in the CDR3. The complete variable domain, with remaining parts taken from reference TRBV12-5 and TRBJ1-1, reads DARVTQTPRHKVTEMGQEVTMRCQPILGHNTVFWYRQTMMQGLELLAYFRNRAPLDDSGMPKDRFSAEMPDATLATLKIQPSEPRDSAVYFCASVPTGSNPEAFFGQGTRLTVV.